Presented here are 24 T cell receptor beta chains from one specimen sequenced in a study of naive and memory T cell subsets. Adult healthy volunteers gave 2.5 ml peripheral blood for whole-blood RNA. Alpha and beta constant region primers primed reverse transcription for blood and skin samples. MiXCR, applied by TCRdb to the 5' RACE reads, yields one record per CDR3 protein. The sample consists of about 25,000 distinct CDR3 sequences, around a quarter of them appearing once. These receptors were collected from a female donor in good health.

Turning to this clonotype: The CDR3 does not close with the conserved phenylalanine or tryptophan, likely indicating a read error. V is TRBV15 and J is TRBJ1-1; a possible D gene is TRBD1 (5 bases). V lost 4 bases and J 0 bases, leaving 15 bases between the germline ends. CDR1 and CDR2 (germline): LNHNV, YYDKDF (reference sequence). The CDR3 runs to 16 residues. The CDR3 region is CATSNFRLGVNTEAFL. CDR3 coding DNA: TGTGCCACCAGCAACTTTCGGTTAGGGGTGAACACTGAAGCTTTCCTT.

Judged by abundance, this clonotype is medium-sized. The DNA for the CDR3 is TGTGCCTGGAGTCTAGCGGGAGGGCCGACAGATACGCAGTATTTT. Residues: CAWSLAGGPTDTQYF. The rearrangement links TRBV30 to TRBJ2-3; TRBD2 matches at 12 bases. Germline values: CDR1 GTSNPN, CDR2 SVGIG (reference sequence). The CDR3 has 15 residues. The trim removed 2 bases at V and 3 bases at J, leaving 3 bases unmatched.

The chain is built from TRBV6-1 and TRBJ2-6, with D uncertain. The CDR3 extends over 15 amino acids. Germline CDR1 is MNHNS and CDR2 is SASEGT. Trimming took 1 base from V and 0 from J, leaving 4 bases between them. The CDR3 bases are TGTGCCAGCAGTGAAGAGGTCTCTGGGGCCAACGTCCTGACTTTC. This encodes CASSEEVSGANVLTF.

This chain links TRBV12-3 or TRBV12-4 with TRBJ2-7; D is tentatively TRBD1 or TRBD2 (5 bases each). The germline V and J ends were trimmed by 3 bases and 0 bases, with 12 bases remaining between them. CDR3 length: 15 amino acids. For the CDR3, the DNA is TGTGCCAGCAGTTTTGGGGACGCCAGCTCCTACGAGCAGTACTTC. Amino acid sequence: CASSFGDASSYEQYF.

In its sample, this clonotype was seen a few times. The V gene is TRBV6-4, the J gene TRBJ2-2, with a possible D match to TRBD2 (5 bases). This CDR3 region has 13 residues. Per the germline V gene, CDR1 is MRHNA and CDR2 is SNTAGT. Trimming stripped 5 bases from V and 1 base from J, with 5 bases between. CDR3 in DNA: TGTGCCAGCAGTCGGGGGAACACCGGGGAGCTGTTTTTT. It encodes CASSRGNTGELFF.

V is TRBV7-2 and J is TRBJ1-2; 8 bases align to TRBD1. After removal of 5 bases from V and 8 bases from J, the junction contained 7 bases not matched to a gene. This CDR3 contains 13 residues. Germline lookup yields CDR1 SGHTA and CDR2 FQGNSA. The DNA for the CDR3 is TGTGCCAGCAGCCGGGACAGGAGAGAGGGCTACACCTTC. Protein: CASSRDRREGYTF.

V usage is TRBV10-3 and J usage is TRBJ2-1, with D perhaps TRBD1 or TRBD2 (5 bases each). The CDR3 runs 15 residues. In germline, CDR1 is ENHRY, CDR2 SYGVKD. Trimming stripped 0 bases from V and 2 bases from J, with 8 bases between. The CDR3 sequence is CAISESLGPYNEQFF. The CDR3 bases are TGTGCCATCAGTGAGTCGCTGGGACCCTACAATGAGCAGTTCTTC.

Ten or more counts support this clonotype. The gene calls are TRBV6-5 and TRBJ2-7, with 9 bases fitting TRBD2. The V and J ends lost 4 bases and 3 bases, in that order; junction bases with no gene match: 1. The CDR3 length is 13 residues. The germline V gene encodes CDR1 MNHEY and CDR2 SVGAGI. The CDR3 sequence: CASSSSGVYEQYF. CDR3 sequence (DNA): TGTGCCAGCAGTTCTAGCGGGGTCTACGAGCAGTACTTC.

This clonotype was picked up a small number of times. This chain's CDR3 is CSARGPGVSAGNTIYF. Here the CDR3 DNA reads TGCAGTGCTAGGGGGCCAGGGGTTAGTGCTGGAAACACCATATATTTT. V gene TRBV20-1 combines with J gene TRBJ1-3; a possible D gene is TRBD1 (6 bases). The CDR3 loop spans 16 amino acids. From germline, CDR1 is DFQATT and CDR2 SNEGSKA (reference sequence). The ends were cut back, 3 bases at V and 2 bases at J, with 17 bases in the middle.

This clonotype was counted between two and nine times. The chain combines TRBV20-1 with TRBJ2-2; D ambiguous. Trimming took 5 bases from V and 6 from J, leaving 16 bases between them. CDR1 and CDR2 (germline): DFQATT, SNEGSKA (reference sequence). This CDR3 has 14 residues. CDR3: CSAAFESEAGELFF. CDR3 sequence (DNA): TGCAGTGCTGCGTTCGAGTCCGAGGCCGGGGAGCTGTTTTTT.

In this sample, this clonotype turned up a few times. This sequence joins TRBV5-5 and TRBJ2-3; D ambiguous. CDR1 SGHKS and CDR2 YYEKEE come from the germline V gene (reference sequence). The ends were cut back, 4 bases at V and 0 bases at J, with 15 bases in the middle. There are 16 residues in the CDR3. The CDR3 is CASSPIPPSSTDTQYF. CDR3 sequence (DNA): TGTGCCAGCAGCCCAATCCCCCCCTCCAGCACAGATACGCAGTATTTT. Combining the CDR3 with reference TRBV5-5 and TRBJ2-3 gives the whole variable domain DAGVTQSPTHLIKTRGQQVTLRCSPISGHKSVSWYQQVLGQGPQFIFQYYEKEERGRGNFPDRFSARQFPNYSSELNVNALLLGDSALYLCASSPIPPSSTDTQYFGPGTRLTVL.

The CDR3 coding sequence is TGTGCCAGCAGCCAAATGAGCAATCAGCCCCAGCATTTT. Translated, it gives CASSQMSNQPQHF. The chain joins TRBV3-1 to TRBJ1-5; the D is unclear. Germline V CDR1 and CDR2: LGHDT, YNNKEL (reference sequence). The CDR3 runs to 13 residues. Trimming removed 2 bases from V and 1 base from J, with 3 bases in between.

The chain carries TRBV6-4 and TRBJ2-3; D is unclear. Looked up from germline, CDR1 is MRHNA and CDR2 is SNTAGT. This CDR3 contains 15 residues. Trimming took 4 bases from V and 0 from J, leaving 11 bases between them. In nucleotides, the CDR3 is TGTGCCAGCAGTGTGGGCAGTACTAGCACAGATACGCAGTATTTT. Residues: CASSVGSTSTDTQYF.

This clonotype is labeled medium-sized. CDR3 DNA: TGTGCCAGCAGTCCTCTCGGGGGGAAGAACACTGAAGCTTTCTTT. Translating gives CASSPLGGKNTEAFF. This chain connects TRBV12-3 or TRBV12-4 to TRBJ1-1; TRBD1 is a possible D gene (5 bases). V was trimmed by 5 bases and J by 1 base, leaving 14 bases between them. The CDR3 contains 15 residues.

Ten or more counts support this clonotype. This rearrangement joins TRBV20-1 to TRBJ2-5; D not certain. Trimming pared 1 base from V and 2 bases from J, leaving 20 bases between. CDR1 and CDR2 (germline): DFQATT, SNEGSKA (reference sequence). This CDR3 spans 17 amino acids. CDR3 sequence reads: CSARGETRPGFQETQYF. The DNA for the CDR3 is TGCAGTGCTAGAGGCGAGACGCGCCCCGGGTTTCAAGAGACCCAGTACTTC.

The chain combines TRBV6-5 with TRBJ1-2; possible D gene TRBD1, 6 bases. CDR1 and CDR2 (germline): MNHEY, SVGAGI. This CDR3 spans 15 amino acids. V lost 2 bases, J lost 2 bases, and 12 bases lay in between. The CDR3, as DNA: TGTGCCAGCAGTTACAACGGACAGCTGAACTATGGCTACACCTTC. Its protein is CASSYNGQLNYGYTF.

The rearrangement links TRBV29-1 to TRBJ1-1; D unclear. This CDR3 is built from 13 residues. CDR1 and CDR2 from the germline V gene are SQVTM and ANQGSEA. Trimming took 6 bases from V and 0 from J, leaving 11 bases between them. The CDR3 is CSVSTLMNTEAFF. DNA for the CDR3: TGCAGCGTATCGACCCTAATGAACACTGAAGCTTTCTTT.

By proportion, this clonotype is medium-sized (0.01 to 0.1%). Written as DNA, the CDR3 is TGCAGTGCTAGAGAGCTAGCTCGGCGAGAGACCCAGTACTTC. As protein: CSARELARRETQYF. The rearrangement joins TRBV20-1 to TRBJ2-5; D may be TRBD2 (5 bases). In germline, CDR1 is DFQATT, CDR2 SNEGSKA (reference sequence). Trimming pared 0 bases from V and 4 bases from J, leaving 12 bases between. This CDR3 has 14 residues.

The rearrangement joins TRBV29-1 to TRBJ1-1; a weak D match, TRBD1 (5 bases). V was pared by 7 bases and J by 1 base, with 10 bases between. The CDR3 spans 12 residues. CDR1 is SQVTM and CDR2 is ANQGSEA in the germline V gene. This CDR3 reads CSADRENTEAFF. The CDR3, as DNA: TGCAGCGCCGACAGAGAGAACACTGAAGCTTTCTTT.

This clonotype has at least ten counts. The chain combines TRBV18 with TRBJ2-1; 7 bases align to TRBD1. The CDR3 spans 14 residues. V lost 6 bases and J lost 8; bases outside the gene matches: 10. CDR1 and CDR2 (germline): KGHSH, LQKENI. In DNA form, the CDR3 reads TGTGCCAGCTCTTGGGACAGTTCTATGGATGAGCAGTTCTTC. Its protein product is CASSWDSSMDEQFF.

This clonotype was detected ten times or more. The chain combines TRBV20-1 with TRBJ1-3; 9 positions match TRBD1. The V gene's germline CDR1 is DFQATT and CDR2 SNEGSKA (reference sequence). The CDR3 is 14 residues long. Losses at the gene ends were 3 bases for V and 4 bases for J; bases not matched to a gene: 4. The CDR3 region is CSARRTGAGNTIYF. CDR3 coding DNA: TGCAGTGCTAGGCGGACAGGGGCAGGAAACACCATATATTTT.

The chain uses TRBV29-1 and TRBJ1-4; no clear D. Trimming left V 5 bases short and J 4 bases short, with 8 bases between. The V gene's germline CDR1 is SQVTM and CDR2 ANQGSEA. The CDR3 is 12 amino acids. This CDR3 is CSVSTINEKLFF. Here the CDR3 DNA reads TGCAGCGTTTCAACGATTAATGAAAAACTGTTTTTT.

This clonotype has more than one count but fewer than ten. The chain uses TRBV29-1 and TRBJ2-5; 11 bases are shared with TRBD2. Losses at the gene ends were 3 bases for V and 2 bases for J; bases not matched to a gene: 5. The length of the CDR3 is 15 residues. From germline, CDR1 is SQVTM and CDR2 ANQGSEA. The CDR3 DNA is TGCAGCGTTGAGGGACTAGCGGTGATACAAGAGACCCAGTACTTC. Its protein is CSVEGLAVIQETQYF.

This clonotype has only a few counts. The CDR3 spells CASSEGGRGATEAFF. The CDR3 nucleotides read TGTGCCAGCAGTGAAGGCGGCAGGGGGGCCACTGAAGCTTTCTTT. The chain links TRBV2 to TRBJ1-1; 7 nucleotides align to TRBD1. This CDR3 has 15 amino acids. Looked up from germline, CDR1 is SNHLY and CDR2 is FYNNEI. V was pared by 1 base and J by 4 bases, with 6 bases of the junction left unmatched.